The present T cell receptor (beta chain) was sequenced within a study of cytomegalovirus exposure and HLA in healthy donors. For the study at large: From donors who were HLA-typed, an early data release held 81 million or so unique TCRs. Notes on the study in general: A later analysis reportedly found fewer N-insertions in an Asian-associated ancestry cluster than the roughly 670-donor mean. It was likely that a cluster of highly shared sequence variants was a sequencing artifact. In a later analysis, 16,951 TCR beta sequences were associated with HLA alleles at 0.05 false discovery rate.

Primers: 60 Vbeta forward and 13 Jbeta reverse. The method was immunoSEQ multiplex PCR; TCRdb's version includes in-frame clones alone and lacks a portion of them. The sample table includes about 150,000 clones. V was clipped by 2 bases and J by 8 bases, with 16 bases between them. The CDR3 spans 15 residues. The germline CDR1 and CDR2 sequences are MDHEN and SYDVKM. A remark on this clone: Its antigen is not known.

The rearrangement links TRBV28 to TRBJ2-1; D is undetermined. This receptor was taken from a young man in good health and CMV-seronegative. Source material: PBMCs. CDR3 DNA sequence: TGTGCCAGCAGTTTAAGTCAGGTCATCCGACATGAGCAGTTCTTC. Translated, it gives CASSLSQVIRHEQFF.